The 18 T cell receptor beta chains given below trace back to one sample, sequenced in a study of T cell responses to AZD1222 COVID-19 vaccine. Using immunoSEQ multiplex PCR, the repertoire was profiled, and TCRdb retains in-frame clones only, with some absent. There are under 200,000 clones in the sample; approximately 95% occur only once, and 3% to 5% lies in the top ten. The source was peripheral blood, collected on day 0 of AZD1222 vaccination. The receptor set was obtained from an adult in good health.

The chain joins TRBV5-1 to TRBJ1-4; TRBD1 matches 10 bases. J was trimmed by 6 bases and V by 1 base; bases with no gene match: 3. This CDR3 is 15 amino acids long. Germline V CDR1 and CDR2: SGHRS, YFSETQ. This CDR3 is CASSLRGTGDEKLFF. The CDR3 DNA reads TGCGCCAGCAGCTTGCGGGGGACAGGGGATGAAAAACTGTTTTTT.

This rearrangement joins TRBV5-6 to TRBJ1-2; TRBD1 is a possible D gene (5 bases). Germline V gene data show CDR1 as SGHDT and CDR2 as YYEEEE. The CDR3 extends over 14 amino acids. Trimming shortened V by 2 bases and J by 4 bases, and 12 bases separated the two germline ends. The CDR3 region is CASSFRQTVYGYTF. The CDR3 nucleotides read TGTGCCAGCAGCTTTCGTCAGACAGTCTATGGCTACACCTTC.

The V and J genes are TRBV6-2 or TRBV6-3 and TRBJ1-2; D unresolved. This CDR3 contains 12 residues. The ends were cut back, 4 bases at V and 4 bases at J, with 7 bases in the middle. Germline V lookup: CDR1 MNHEY, CDR2 SVGEGT. The CDR3 here is CASSFTAYGYTF. The CDR3 coding sequence is TGTGCCAGCAGTTTTACGGCCTATGGCTACACCTTC.

The V gene is TRBV7-2, the J gene TRBJ1-2; TRBD1 aligns across 7 bases. Germline values: CDR1 SGHTA, CDR2 FQGNSA. There are 18 residues in the CDR3. V dropped 3 bases and J dropped 5; count of bases not matched to a gene: 18. The CDR3 sequence: CASSLVGGSTGHAYGYTF. The CDR3 coding sequence is TGTGCCAGCAGCTTGGTTGGTGGGTCGACAGGGCATGCGTATGGCTACACCTTC. The entire variable domain, with the rest obtained from reference TRBV7-2 and TRBJ1-2, is as follows: GAGVSQSPSNKVTEKGKDVELRCDPISGHTALYWYRQSLGQGLEFLIYFQGNSAPDKSGLPSDRFSAERTGGSVSTLTIQRTQQEDSAVYLCASSLVGGSTGHAYGYTFGSGTRLTVV.

The rearrangement joins TRBV6-5 to TRBJ1-6, with D maybe TRBD1 (5 bases). Germline V gene data show CDR1 as MNHEY and CDR2 as SVGAGI. V lost 6 bases to trimming and J lost 6 bases, with 12 bases between them. The CDR3 runs to 14 residues. The CDR3, as DNA: TGTGCCAGCAGGGCCCAGGGACGTAATTCACCCCTCCACTTT. Translated: CASRAQGRNSPLHF.

The V gene is TRBV20-1, the J gene TRBJ2-1; TRBD2 aligns across 7 bases. The CDR3 is 14 amino acids. The V and J ends lost 3 bases and 4 bases, in that order; junction bases with no gene match: 6. Germline-derived CDR1 and CDR2 are DFQATT and SNEGSKA (reference sequence). The CDR3 loop is CSASPSGGYNEQFF. The CDR3 DNA follows: TGCAGTGCTAGTCCTAGCGGAGGATACAATGAGCAGTTCTTC.

This chain joins TRBV19 and TRBJ2-7, with TRBD1 identical over 9 bases. This CDR3 has 14 amino acids. Germline V gene sequence: CDR1 LNHDA, CDR2 SQIVND (reference sequence). Trimming removed 5 bases from V and 3 bases from J; junction bases left unmatched: 5. CDR3 in DNA: TGTGCCAGTAGTGCCGACAGGGGGTACTACGAGCAGTACTTC. This codes for CASSADRGYYEQYF.

This chain joins TRBV2 and TRBJ1-5; D gene unclear. Germline CDR1 reads SNHLY; CDR2 reads FYNNEI. V dropped 3 bases and J dropped 2 bases, with 8 bases sitting between them. There are 14 residues in the CDR3. CDR3 nucleotide sequence: TGTGCCAGCAGTGATCGGCAGCGCAATCAGCCCCAGCATTTT. It yields the protein CASSDRQRNQPQHF. Full variable domain (rest looked up from reference TRBV2 and TRBJ1-5): EPEVTQTPSHQVTQMGQEVILRCVPISNHLYFYWYRQILGQKVEFLVSFYNNEISEKSEIFDDQFSVERPDGSNFTLKIRSTKLEDSAMYFCASSDRQRNQPQHFGDGTRLSIL.

The chain has TRBV11-3 and TRBJ1-2, with 8 bases identical to TRBD1. Germline assignment: CDR1 SGHNT and CDR2 YENEEA. Trimming took 6 bases from V and 4 from J; bases not matched to a gene: 10. The CDR3 spans 15 residues. CDR3 in amino acids: CASRKPGQDSYGYTF. CDR3 sequence (DNA): TGTGCCAGCAGAAAGCCGGGACAGGATTCCTATGGCTACACCTTC.

This clone appeared once. This sequence joins TRBV11-1 and TRBJ2-1; 11 bases fit TRBD2. Germline assignment: CDR1 SGHAT and CDR2 FQDESV (reference sequence). V was clipped by 1 base and J by 6 bases; unmatched bases: 2. The CDR3 is 15 residues long. Written as DNA, the CDR3 is TGTGCCAGCAGCTTAGTGACTAGCGGGGCCAATGAGCAGTTCTTC. Translated, it gives CASSLVTSGANEQFF.

This chain uses TRBV5-1 with TRBJ1-2; weak D call: TRBD1 (5 bases). The CDR3 length is 14 residues. From germline, CDR1 is SGHRS and CDR2 YFSETQ. Trimming shortened V by 0 bases and J by 4 bases, and 10 bases separated the two germline ends. The DNA for the CDR3 is TGCGCCAGCAGCTTGGCCGGGGGGGTCTATGGCTACACCTTC. Its translation: CASSLAGGVYGYTF.

The chain uses TRBV5-4 and TRBJ1-6, with TRBD1 matching 7 bases. Germline V gene lookup returns CDR1 SGHNT and CDR2 YYREEE (reference sequence). V dropped 5 bases and J dropped 0; count of bases not matched to a gene: 2. This CDR3 comprises 15 residues. The CDR3 DNA is TGTGCCAGCAGTCAGGGGGGCTCCTATAATTCACCCCTCCACTTT. It is translated as CASSQGGSYNSPLHF.

V and J are TRBV12-3 or TRBV12-4 and TRBJ1-2; D gene unclear. This CDR3 spans 12 amino acids. V lost 3 bases and J 8 bases, leaving 10 bases between the germline ends. The CDR3 DNA reads as TGTGCCAGCAGTTTCCTAACACGGGGCTACACCTTC. Encoded protein: CASSFLTRGYTF.

The J gene is TRBJ1-4, the V gene TRBV7-6, with 10 positions matching TRBD1. There are 18 residues in the CDR3. V lost 0 bases and J lost 2; bases outside the gene matches: 6. The germline CDR1 and CDR2 sequences are SGHVS and FNYEAQ. The CDR3 sequence is CASSLARTGGRTNEKLFF. The CDR3 region has the DNA TGTGCCAGCAGCTTAGCGCGGACAGGGGGTCGGACTAATGAAAAACTGTTTTTT.

The genes are TRBV6-4 and TRBJ2-1; D gene ambiguous. There are 16 residues in the CDR3. CDR1 and CDR2 from the germline V gene are MRHNA and SNTAGT. V lost 3 bases to trimming and J lost 0 bases, with 12 bases between them. In DNA form, the CDR3 reads TGTGCCAGCAGTGAGTTTGGCACGGGCTCCTACAATGAGCAGTTCTTC. Protein: CASSEFGTGSYNEQFF.

The V and J genes are TRBV5-4 and TRBJ1-3, with D perhaps TRBD1 (6 bases). In germline, CDR1 is SGHNT, CDR2 YYREEE (reference sequence). The CDR3 length is 16 residues. Trimming stripped 2 bases from V and 4 bases from J, with 16 bases between. Here the CDR3 DNA reads TGTGCCAGCAGCTTCGGAAGGCAGGGACAAGGAAACACCATATATTTT. Amino acid sequence: CASSFGRQGQGNTIYF.

The genes are TRBV2 and TRBJ2-7, with TRBD2 identical over 16 bases. Trimming took 9 bases from V and 0 from J; bases not matched to a gene: 8. The CDR3 is 17 residues long. Germline V gene lookup returns CDR1 SNHLY and CDR2 FYNNEI. CDR3 in DNA: TGTGCCAGTAAACCGGGACTAGCGGGAGGGTTCTCCTACGAGCAGTACTTC. Protein product: CASKPGLAGGFSYEQYF.

The chain's CDR3 is CASSEYGYRGSGYTF. The DNA for the CDR3 is TGTGCCAGCAGTGAATACGGATACAGGGGAAGTGGCTACACCTTC. This chain joins TRBV25-1 and TRBJ1-2, with TRBD1 matching over 7 bases. This CDR3 region has 15 residues. Germline V CDR1 and CDR2: MGHDK, SYGVNS. V dropped 0 bases and J dropped 7; count of bases not matched to a gene: 8.